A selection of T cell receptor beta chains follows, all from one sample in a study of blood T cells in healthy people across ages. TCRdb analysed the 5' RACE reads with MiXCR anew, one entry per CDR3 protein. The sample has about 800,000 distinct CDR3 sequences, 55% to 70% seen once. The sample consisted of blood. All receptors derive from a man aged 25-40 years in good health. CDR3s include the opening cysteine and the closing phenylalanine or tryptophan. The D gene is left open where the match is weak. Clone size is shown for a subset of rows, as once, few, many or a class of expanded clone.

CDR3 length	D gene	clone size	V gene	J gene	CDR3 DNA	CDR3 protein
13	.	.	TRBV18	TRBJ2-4	TGTGCCAGCTCACCAGAGTTGGGGGACATTCAGTACTTC	CASSPELGDIQYF
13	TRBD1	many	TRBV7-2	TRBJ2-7	TGTGCCAGCTCTCCGACAGGGCCCTACGAGCAGTACTTC	CASSPTGPYEQYF
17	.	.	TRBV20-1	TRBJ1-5	TGCAGTGCTCCCGAGGGACGGGAGGGATATAGCAATCAGCCCCAGCATTTT	CSAPEGREGYSNQPQHF
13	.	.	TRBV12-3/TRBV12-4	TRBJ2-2	TGTGCCAGCAGTTTCCGGAACTTCGGGGAGCTGTTTTTT	CASSFRNFGELFF
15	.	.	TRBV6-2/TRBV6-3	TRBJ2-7	TGTGCCAGCAGTCACCGGGACGGAAAAATCAACGAGCAGTACTTC	CASSHRDGKINEQYF
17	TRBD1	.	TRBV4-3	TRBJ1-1	TGCGCCAGCAGCCAAGGTGTAGGGGGCAACCCTTACACTGAAGCTTTCTTT	CASSQGVGGNPYTEAFF
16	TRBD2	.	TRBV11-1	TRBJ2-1	TGTGCCAGCAGCCAAGCGGTGGGCGGGGGGTACAATGAGCAGTTCTTC	CASSQAVGGGYNEQFF
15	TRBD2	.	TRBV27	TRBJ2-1	TGTGCCAGCACCCGAGGACTAGCGGGAACCAATGAGCAGTTCTTC	CASTRGLAGTNEQFF
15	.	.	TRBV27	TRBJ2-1	TGTGCCAGCAGTCCCTCGGCGGGGCTCCCCGATGAGCAGTTCTTC	CASSPSAGLPDEQFF
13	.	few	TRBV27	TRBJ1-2	TGTGCCAGCAGTTTTTCCGCAGGGTATGGCTACACCTTC	CASSFSAGYGYTF
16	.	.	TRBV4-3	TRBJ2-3	TGCGCCAGCAGTCCCTCCGTCGGCGGACCTACAGATACGCAGTATTTT	CASSPSVGGPTDTQYF
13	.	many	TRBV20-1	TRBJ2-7	TGCAGTGCTAGAGATCGCGTCGACTACGAGCAGTACTTC	CSARDRVDYEQYF
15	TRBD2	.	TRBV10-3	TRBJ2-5	TGTGCCATCAGTCCGGGACTAGCGGGACAAGAGACCCAGTACTTC	CAISPGLAGQETQYF
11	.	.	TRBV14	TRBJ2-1	TGTGCCAGCAGCCAAGCCTATGAGCAGTTCTTC	CASSQAYEQFF
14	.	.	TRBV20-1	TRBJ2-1	TGCAGTGCTAGAGCCCCCAGGGGATCGAGGGAGCAGTTCTTC	CSARAPRGSREQFF
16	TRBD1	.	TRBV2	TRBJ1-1	TGTGCCAGCACTGGGGACAGGGAGATGATGAACACTGAAGCTTTCTTT	CASTGDREMMNTEAFF
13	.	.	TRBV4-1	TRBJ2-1	TGCGCCAGCAGCCTACCGGACGGGAATGAGCAGTTCTTC	CASSLPDGNEQFF
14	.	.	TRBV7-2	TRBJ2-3	TGTGTCAGCAGCTTAGGGGCCCGCACAGATACGCAGTATTTT	CVSSLGARTDTQYF
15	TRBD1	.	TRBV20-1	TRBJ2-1	TGCAGTGCTAGGGACGCGGGACAGGTATACAATGAGCAGTTCTTC	CSARDAGQVYNEQFF
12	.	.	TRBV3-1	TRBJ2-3	TGTGCCAGCAGCCAGGCGGGGTCCGGAGAGTATTTT	CASSQAGSGEYF
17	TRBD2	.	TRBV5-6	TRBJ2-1	TGTGCCAGCAGCGATGGGGCTAGCGGGAGGGACAACAATGAGCAGTTCTTC	CASSDGASGRDNNEQFF
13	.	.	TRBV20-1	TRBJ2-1	TGCAGTGCTAGTGGGGGTTGGGACAATGAGCAGTTCTTC	CSASGGWDNEQFF
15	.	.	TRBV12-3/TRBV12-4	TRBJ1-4	TGTGCCAGCAGTACCGGACACGCAACTAATGAAAAACTGTTTTTT	CASSTGHATNEKLFF
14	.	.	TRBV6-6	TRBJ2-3	TGTGCCAGCAGCCCTCTTTCCCCCAAGGATACGCAGTATTTT	CASSPLSPKDTQYF
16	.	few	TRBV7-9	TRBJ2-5	TGTGCCACCCTTAACCTCGCGGGAATTGAGGAAGAGACCCAGTACTTC	CATLNLAGIEEETQYF
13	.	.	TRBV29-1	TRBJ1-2	.	CSVATGNLFGCTF
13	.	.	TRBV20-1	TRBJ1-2	TGCAGTGCCACCTGGCCGACCCACTATGGCTACACCTTC	CSATWPTHYGYTF
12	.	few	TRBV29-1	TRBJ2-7	TGCAGCGTTTCGAGGGGATCCTACGAGCAGTACTTC	CSVSRGSYEQYF
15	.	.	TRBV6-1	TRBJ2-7	TGTGCCAGCAGTGAAGCGCGTCGCGGAACCTACGAGCAGTACTTC	CASSEARRGTYEQYF
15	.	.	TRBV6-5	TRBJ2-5	TGTGCCAGCAGTCCTACCGGGACGACTAACAATGAGCAGTACTTC	CASSPTGTTNNEQYF
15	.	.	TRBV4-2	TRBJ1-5	TGTGCCAGCAGCCCCAAGATGGGGGCGCATCAGCCCCAGCATTTT	CASSPKMGAHQPQHF